Below are 12 T cell receptor beta chains sequenced from a single sample in a study of blood T cells in healthy people across ages. The authors ran a second PCR of roughly 6 to 12 cycles using a sample-barcoded 5' primer and a J-beta primer mix. TCRdb used MiXCR to reprocess the 5' RACE reads, holding one entry per CDR3 protein. The sample consists of 800,000 to 950,000 distinct CDR3 sequences, 48% of them appearing once. The specimen was blood. All receptors derive from a man aged 25 to 40 in good health.

The chain recombines TRBV29-1 with TRBJ1-1, with a weak D call TRBD1 (6 bases). Germline V gene data show CDR1 as SQVTM and CDR2 as ANQGSEA. This CDR3 region has 16 residues. Trimming pared 0 bases from V and 3 bases from J, leaving 17 bases between. Here the CDR3 reads CSVEDLAGARDTEAFF. DNA of the CDR3: TGCAGCGTTGAAGATCTTGCGGGGGCGAGGGACACTGAAGCTTTCTTT.

This clonotype was picked up a small number of times. The chain carries TRBV12-3 or TRBV12-4 and TRBJ2-2; D call uncertain. The CDR3 covers 14 residues. Deletions cut 2 bases from V and 4 bases from J, with 8 bases between. CDR3 sequence: CASSLKRSTGELFF. CDR3 in DNA: TGTGCCAGCAGTTTAAAGAGATCCACCGGGGAGCTGTTTTTT.

The chain combines TRBV29-1 with TRBJ1-1, with unresolved D. The CDR3 is made up of 11 amino acids. Germline CDR1 is SQVTM and CDR2 is ANQGSEA. The ends were cut back, 4 bases at V and 0 bases at J, with 3 bases in the middle. This CDR3 reads CSVVVNTEAFF. The CDR3 region has the DNA TGCAGCGTTGTTGTGAACACTGAAGCTTTCTTT.

Details on this clonotype: Sequence at one end of the junction differs from germline and may be a read error. This chain links TRBV9 with TRBJ1-1, with 8 positions matching TRBD1. The germline V gene has CDR1 SGDLS and CDR2 YYNGEE. The CDR3 runs to 16 residues. The CDR3 DNA reads TGTGCCAGCAACGTAGAGGGGACAGGAGACAACACTGAAGCTTTCTTT. Residues: CASNVEGTGDNTEAFF.

This clonotype was counted only a few times. The CDR3 loop reads CASSAASGTSGGSPQYF. DNA of the CDR3: TGTGCCAGCAGCGCGGCTTCCGGGACTAGCGGGGGGTCTCCGCAGTATTTT. The rearrangement links TRBV9 to TRBJ2-3; TRBD2 agrees at 15 bases. This CDR3 has 17 residues. Germline V lookup: CDR1 SGDLS, CDR2 YYNGEE. The V segment lost 3 bases and the J segment 10 bases; nucleotides outside the gene matches: 12.

The gene calls are TRBV2 and TRBJ1-5; D is perhaps TRBD1 (6 bases). Germline V gene data show CDR1 as SNHLY and CDR2 as FYNNEI. The CDR3 spans 14 residues. Trimming stripped 8 bases from V and 0 bases from J, with 11 bases between. DNA for the CDR3: TGTGCCAGCGCAAACAGGGATAGCAATCAGCCCCAGCATTTT. The encoded protein is CASANRDSNQPQHF. Variable domain in full (rest from reference TRBV2 and TRBJ1-5): EPEVTQTPSHQVTQMGQEVILRCVPISNHLYFYWYRQILGQKVEFLVSFYNNEISEKSEIFDDQFSVERPDGSNFTLKIRSTKLEDSAMYFCASANRDSNQPQHFGDGTRLSIL.

The chain carries TRBV6-6 and TRBJ1-4; possibly TRBD1 for D (6 bases). The V and J ends lost 2 bases and 6 bases respectively, with 10 bases between them. Germline loops: CDR1 MNHNY, CDR2 SVGAGI (reference sequence). The CDR3 covers 14 residues. CDR3 amino acids: CASSYRGLDEKLFF. The CDR3 bases are TGTGCCAGCAGTTACAGGGGGTTGGATGAAAAACTGTTTTTT.

This clonotype appeared a few times. The genes are TRBV20-1 and TRBJ2-3; D may match TRBD1 or TRBD2 (5 bases each). Trimming removed 3 bases from V and 4 bases from J, with 26 bases in between. Germline V gene data show CDR1 as DFQATT and CDR2 as SNEGSKA (reference sequence). The CDR3 sequence is 18 residues long. The CDR3 nucleotides read TGCAGTGCTAGTGGTGAGGGCTGGACAAGATTAGCCGCAGATACGCAGTATTTT. It specifies CSASGEGWTRLAADTQYF.

The chain employs TRBV6-2 or TRBV6-3 and TRBJ1-4, with TRBD1 matching 8 bases. The length of the CDR3 is 15 residues. Losses at the gene ends were 6 bases for V and 6 bases for J; bases not matched to a gene: 9. CDR1 is MNHEY and CDR2 is SVGEGT in the germline V gene. The CDR3 loop is CASSTSGGLDEKLFF. CDR3 nucleotides: TGTGCCAGCAGCACCTCAGGGGGCCTCGATGAAAAACTGTTTTTT.

This clonotype showed up just a few times. The V gene is TRBV9, the J gene TRBJ2-3; 12 positions match TRBD2. The germline CDR1 and CDR2 sequences are SGDLS and YYNGEE. This CDR3 spans 16 amino acids. The V gene end was trimmed by 4 bases and the J gene end by 6 bases; junction bases not matched to a gene: 9. The DNA for the CDR3 is TGTGCCAGCAGCCCCCGACTAGCGGGGGTGGCGGATACGCAGTATTTT. Translation: CASSPRLAGVADTQYF.

The CDR3 spells CASSVAGGRGGRTDTQYF. The CDR3 nucleotides read TGTGCCAGCAGCGTAGCCGGGGGGCGGGGGGGACGCACAGATACGCAGTATTTT. The chain couples TRBV9 to TRBJ2-3; 9 bases agree with TRBD2. V was pared by 0 bases and J by 1 base, with 9 bases of the junction left unmatched. Germline CDR1 is SGDLS and CDR2 is YYNGEE. The CDR3 is 18 amino acids.

This chain joins TRBV12-3 or TRBV12-4 and TRBJ2-3, with D possibly matching TRBD2 (6 bases). CDR3 size: 14 residues. V was pared by 4 bases and J by 2 bases, with 10 bases between. CDR3 amino acids: CASSYSGTTDTQYF. The CDR3, as DNA: TGTGCCAGCAGTTATAGCGGAACCACAGATACGCAGTATTTT.